The 10 T cell receptor beta chains in this list originate from one sample, sequenced in a study of blood T cell repertoires in COVID-19. Method: immunoSEQ multiplex PCR; TCRdb's copy keeps in-frame clones and lacks some. The sample yields 80,000 to 90,000 clones, 70% to 90% seen once. Sequenced sample: peripheral blood. The origin of the receptors is a man between 35 and 55 years old with acute or convalescent COVID-19.

This clone showed up just a few times. The V gene is TRBV30, the J gene TRBJ1-5, with 8 nucleotides matching TRBD1. The germline gives CDR1 GTSNPN, CDR2 SVGIG (reference sequence). This CDR3 has 14 residues. The ends lost 1 base at V and 5 bases at J; junction bases unmatched: 4. CDR3 in DNA: TGTGCCTGGAGTGCAAACAGGGGGGATCAGCCCCAGCATTTT. Its protein is CAWSANRGDQPQHF.

This clone is a singleton in its sample. V gene TRBV5-6 combines with J gene TRBJ2-5; D uncertain. V gave up 1 base and J gave up 5 bases, with 9 bases separating them. Germline V gives CDR1 SGHDT, CDR2 YYEEEE. The CDR3 covers 13 residues. CDR3 loop: CASSLMVGETQYF. In DNA form, the CDR3 reads TGTGCCAGCAGCTTGATGGTCGGGGAGACCCAGTACTTC.

The chain employs TRBV19 and TRBJ2-1, with D tentatively TRBD2 (5 bases). V lost 6 bases and J 7 bases, leaving 16 bases between the germline ends. The CDR3 has 14 amino acids. Germline CDR1 LNHDA, CDR2 SQIVND (reference sequence). The CDR3 sequence: CASSIARGRNEQFF. CDR3 bases: TGTGCCAGTAGCATTGCCCGAGGGAGAAATGAGCAGTTCTTC.

The chain recombines TRBV20-1 with TRBJ1-1, with D possibly being TRBD1 (6 bases). This CDR3 region has 12 residues. Trimming pared 3 bases from V and 5 bases from J, leaving 10 bases between. Germline loops: CDR1 DFQATT, CDR2 SNEGSKA (reference sequence). The CDR3: CSASPGETEAFF. The DNA for the CDR3 is TGCAGTGCTAGTCCAGGGGAGACTGAAGCTTTCTTT.

The rearrangement uses TRBV12-3 or TRBV12-4 and TRBJ1-6; TRBD1 aligns across 8 bases. The CDR3 runs 13 residues. V shed 6 bases, J shed 7 bases, and the junction held 2 bases outside the gene matches. The CDR3 sequence: CASSRQGNSPLHF. The DNA for the CDR3 is TGTGCCAGCAGCCGACAGGGGAATTCACCCCTCCACTTT.

The chain links TRBV5-5 to TRBJ1-6; D is perhaps TRBD1 (6 bases). Trimming shortened V by 7 bases and J by 4 bases, and 18 bases separated the two germline ends. CDR3 length: 16 amino acids. Germline V gene lookup returns CDR1 SGHKS and CDR2 YYEKEE (reference sequence). The CDR3 protein is CASQRRDTQYNSPLHF. The CDR3, as DNA: TGTGCCAGCCAGCGAAGGGACACTCAGTATAATTCACCCCTCCACTTT.

The V gene is TRBV12-5, the J gene TRBJ1-1, with 7 bases aligning to TRBD1. Germline V gene sequence: CDR1 LGHNT, CDR2 FRNRAP. V lost 2 bases to trimming and J lost 3 bases; unmatched junction nucleotides: 6. There are 15 residues in the CDR3. The CDR3 is CASGLTHRGDTEAFF. CDR3 nucleotide sequence: TGTGCTAGTGGTTTGACCCACAGGGGAGACACTGAAGCTTTCTTT.

This chain links TRBV2 with TRBJ2-5, with 7 positions matching TRBD2. This CDR3 contains 12 residues. After removal of 8 bases from V and 5 bases from J, the junction contained 5 bases not matched to a gene. In germline, CDR1 is SNHLY, CDR2 FYNNEI. The CDR3 is CASLAEGETQYF. DNA of the CDR3: TGTGCCAGCCTAGCGGAAGGGGAGACCCAGTACTTC. Full variable domain (outside the CDR3, taken from reference TRBV2 and TRBJ2-5): EPEVTQTPSHQVTQMGQEVILRCVPISNHLYFYWYRQILGQKVEFLVSFYNNEISEKSEIFDDQFSVERPDGSNFTLKIRSTKLEDSAMYFCASLAEGETQYFGPGTRLLVL.

Worth noting for this clone: At one end the junction does not follow the germline gene, possibly because of a read error. V gene TRBV7-7 combines with J gene TRBJ2-5, with 11 bases that match TRBD2. The CDR3 spans 15 residues. Germline loops: CDR1 SSHAT, CDR2 FNYEAQ (reference sequence). Here the CDR3 reads CASSLLAGVGETQYF. The CDR3 nucleotides are TGTGCTAGCAGCTTACTAGCGGGGGTTGGGGAGACCCAGTACTTC.

The chain employs TRBV4-3 and TRBJ2-7; no clear D. V was cut by 1 base and J by 1 base, with 5 bases left in between. CDR3 length equals 13 residues. Germline V CDR1 and CDR2: LGHNA, YSLEER. The CDR3 loop is CASSQGASYEQYF. The CDR3 coding sequence is TGCGCCAGCAGCCAAGGGGCTTCCTACGAGCAGTACTTC.